The 6 T cell receptor beta chains below all came from one sample that was sequenced in a study of siplizumab effects on memory and regulatory T cells. Clones were read by immunoSEQ multiplex PCR, and TCRdb kept only the in-frame ones, dropping some. The sample holds approximately 91,000 clones, roughly 94% seen once. Sequencing was done on a sample of CD8+ T cells sorted from blood. The receptor source for this set is a human donor in good health.

This chain joins TRBV6-5 and TRBJ2-7; TRBD1 aligns across 8 bases. After removal of 4 bases from V and 2 bases from J, the junction contained 10 bases not matched to a gene. The CDR3 spans 16 residues. Germline V lookup: CDR1 MNHEY, CDR2 SVGAGI. The CDR3 spells CASSFGGRGLPYEQYF. The CDR3 DNA follows: TGTGCCAGCAGTTTTGGAGGCAGGGGGCTTCCCTACGAGCAGTACTTC.

The J gene is TRBJ2-5, the V gene TRBV9; the D gene is possibly TRBD1 (6 bases). This CDR3 comprises 14 residues. Germline V CDR1 and CDR2: SGDLS, YYNGEE. The V end was cut by 4 bases, the J end by 1 base, with 11 bases between. In nucleotides, the CDR3 is TGTGCCAGCAGCACCACAGGGACCCAAGAGACCCAGTACTTC. This gives the protein CASSTTGTQETQYF.

This chain joins TRBV4-1 and TRBJ2-7; TRBD2 is a possible D gene (5 bases). The CDR3 runs to 16 residues. The V gene lost 1 base and the J gene lost 5 bases, with 18 bases spanning the gap. CDR1 is MGHRA and CDR2 is YSYEKL in the germline V gene. This CDR3 is CASSQGWSGRGHEQYF. CDR3 nucleotide sequence: TGCGCCAGCAGCCAAGGTTGGAGCGGTAGAGGTCACGAGCAGTACTTC.

This chain uses TRBV2 with TRBJ1-4, with no clear D. The CDR3 totals 14 residues. Germline loops: CDR1 SNHLY, CDR2 FYNNEI. V lost 5 bases and J lost 0, with 7 bases in between. DNA for the CDR3: TGTGCCAGCAGTCCGCATGCAACTAATGAAAAACTGTTTTTT. This translates into CASSPHATNEKLFF.

The rearrangement uses TRBV6-5 and TRBJ1-1; D gene ambiguous. CDR3 length: 15 amino acids. Germline V gene sequence: CDR1 MNHEY, CDR2 SVGAGI. Trimming removed 2 bases from V and 1 base from J, with 11 bases in between. The CDR3 nucleotides read TGTGCCAGCAGTTACCTGGTTAAGGGGAACACTGAAGCTTTCTTT. Translation: CASSYLVKGNTEAFF.

This clone occurred once. The CDR3 DNA is TGTGCCACCAGCAGAGACAGGGGGCCGAACACTGAAGCTTTCTTT. The encoded protein is CATSRDRGPNTEAFF. The chain carries TRBV15 and TRBJ1-1, with 8 bases fitting TRBD1. CDR1 and CDR2 from the germline V gene are LNHNV and YYDKDF (reference sequence). The CDR3 is 15 amino acids. Unmatched junction bases numbered 1, after V lost 0 bases and J lost 1 base.